Included here is one T cell receptor (beta chain) sequence, with context. This clonotype was seen only once. The target of this receptor is not known. The input lacks base qualities; no much larger clone sits a single base away. One read is thin evidence. The data originate from a study of CD8 T cells in Susac syndrome (dated by TCRdb to the late 2010s). For the study in its entirety: Of the Susac syndrome patients who were sequenced, roughly 6 had clinically active disease and 8 or 9 were in clinical remission. The clonality of the CD8+ T cell repertoire was compared across around twelve healthy donors, about 14 Susac syndrome patients and under 17 multiple sclerosis patients. Whether CD8+ T cell activation and differentiation in Susac syndrome was antigen driven was tested using repertoire sequencing. At the time of blood withdrawal, Susac syndrome patients were either therapy-naive, taking corticosteroids (with some also receiving IVIg), or on IVIg alone.

Broad study findings and their caveats: The number of individuals in the TCR sequencing and HLA analysis was acknowledged as relatively small. CD8+ repertoires in Susac syndrome showed clonal expansion, which was highest in CD8+ TEMRA cells and was greater in clinically active patients than in remitting patients. Fewer than 20 Susac-specific public clones were identified in the total CD8+ repertoire, and roughly five Susac-specific public clones were identified in the CD8+ TEMRA repertoire.

RNA was extracted using the RNeasy kit, and roughly 0.45 to 1 microgram was reverse transcribed with random hexamers. TCR beta CDR3 regions were amplified with the immunoSEQ multiplex PCR assay covering 54 Vbeta and 13 Jbeta segments. PCR amplification bias was corrected by using a synthetic template baseline for primer optimization and computational correction. The original pipeline was this. Only productive sequences were kept, with reads annotated to V, D and J genes according to IMGT and analyzed in immunoSEQ Analyzer. Clonality was calculated as one minus the Shannon entropy normalized by log2 of the number of productive unique sequences. For each patient and control, public and private clones were evaluated among the 100 most prevalent clones. A clone was defined as Susac-specific if it was absent from the healthy and MS cohorts, from around 960 published viral clones and from other ImmuneACCESS disease sequences. In TCRdb, the public reads were trimmed at Q25 with fastp and aligned with MiXCR, with productive beta chains retained. Records with the same CDR3 protein are collapsed into one entry carrying the most frequent genes and DNA. TCRdb, rather than the study authors, made the V and J calls. Within this sample are around 150,000 distinct CDR3 sequences, with 85% to 95% of them counted one time only. Approximately 0.18% of the sample goes to the ten largest clones.

Deletion took 4 bases off V and 3 bases off J, with a span of 16 bases between the germline ends. The CDR3 numbers 15 residues from cysteine through phenylalanine. Just CDR3 DNA is preserved here, 45 bases in frame from base 1. Based on the germline V gene, the CDR1 and CDR2 sequences are SGHRS and YFSETQ. Peripheral blood CD8+ and CD4+ T cells from healthy donors, Susac syndrome patients and multiple sclerosis patients were profiled by high-throughput TCR beta sequencing. The Susac syndrome patients fulfilled recently defined diagnostic criteria for definite or probable disease. Bulk CD8+ and CD4+ T cells were purified by magnetic negative isolation, while CD8+ TEMRA cells were enriched using FACS. Blood was collected in EDTA tubes and processed within 24 hours, with PBMCs isolated through density gradient centrifugation. PBMCs intended for TCR sequencing were frozen in liquid nitrogen and were later thawed in a 37 degrees C water bath. A purity of at least 90% was achieved for sorted or isolated CD4+, CD8+ and CD8+ TEMRA cells.

Sequenced input: CD8+ T cells from PBMCs. The receptor was derived from a human donor with Susac syndrome. The rearrangement combines TRBV5-1 with TRBJ1-1; tentative D gene TRBD1, with 6 bases matching. CDR3 loop: CASSLIRGMDTEAFF. The nucleotide sequence reads as follows: TGCGCCAGCAGCCTAATCAGGGGTATGGACACTGAAGCTTTCTTT.